This T cell receptor beta chain emerged from a study of glioma-infiltrating T cells. The V end lost 8 bases, the J end lost 3 bases, and 11 bases lay between the germline ends. This CDR3 comprises 13 residues. CDR1 and CDR2 from the germline V gene are ENHRY and SYGVKD. TCR alpha and beta CDR3 regions were amplified from RNA using iRepertoire nested multiplex PCR. MiXCR, applied by TCRdb to the multiplex PCR reads, yields one record per CDR3 protein. The sample contains roughly 350,000 distinct CDR3 sequences, roughly two fifths of which appear only once. The chain carries TRBV10-3 and TRBJ2-1; D gene ambiguous. This clonotype originated in a human donor with low-grade glioma or glioblastoma, undergoing nonglioma brain surgery, or in good health (not recorded which). Sequencing used glioma tissue, nonneoplastic brain tissue, or PBMCs (not recorded which). The CDR3 region has the DNA TGTGCCATCGCCCACCCTGGCTACAATGAGCAGTTCTTC. Translated: CAIAHPGYNEQFF.